This record concerns one TCR beta chain sequence. The assay, immunoSEQ v3.0, was run at survey level. Libraries were prepared by immunoSEQ multiplex PCR; TCRdb keeps only in-frame clonotypes and omits some of them. This sample has approximately 10,000 clones, with about 88% found just once. The sample originates from a study of long-term antiretroviral therapy in people with HIV. The CDR3 loop spans 11 amino acids. From germline, CDR1 is MNHNY and CDR2 SVGAGI (reference sequence). Trimming pared 3 bases from V and 3 bases from J, leaving 3 bases between. The specimen comprised unsorted PBMCs, sampled about 7 years after starting antiretroviral therapy. The rearrangement uses TRBV6-6 and TRBJ2-7, with D unclear. The receptor was isolated from a man between 50 and 59 years old with HIV. The DNA of the CDR3 is TGTGCCAGCAGTTATATCTACGAGCAGTACTTC. Translation gives CASSYIYEQYF.